This section outlines one T cell receptor (beta chain) sequence together with its context. Its antigen is currently unknown. Autoimmune disease history or systemic immunosuppression was exclusionary. Assay: immunoSEQ multiplex PCR; the TCRdb copy retains only in-frame clones and omits some. The table shows around 100,000 clones, with roughly 95% occurring only once. Trimming removed 6 bases from V and 2 bases from J, with 11 bases in between. This CDR3 contains 13 residues. The V gene's germline CDR1 is MNHEY and CDR2 SVGAGI. These data come from a study of OX40 agonist ivuxolimab in advanced cancers. Study-level information: The treatment was a fully human IgG2 OX40 agonist, ivuxolimab. Findings and caveats of the study: The study observed clonal expansion of CD4+ and CD8+ blood T cells by week 6 at 0.1 to 3.0 mg/kg. Mean expanded clone counts were higher in CD8+ than CD4+ T cells.

The origin of this receptor is an adult with an advanced solid tumor such as melanoma, head and neck, liver or kidney cancer. The source was CD4+ or CD8+ T cells sorted from blood, collected in a trial of the OX40 agonist ivuxolimab. V gene TRBV6-5 combines with J gene TRBJ2-7, with D uncertain. This chain's CDR3 is CASSPMGAYEQYF. The CDR3 nucleotides read TGTGCCAGCAGCCCCATGGGCGCCTACGAGCAGTACTTC.